The TCR beta chain under discussion was sequenced for a study of blood T cell repertoires in COVID-19. This CDR3 contains 14 residues. The V and J ends lost 6 bases and 1 base, in that order; junction bases with no gene match: 4. CDR1 is SGHDT, CDR2 YYEEEE, per germline. Some clones are missing from TCRdb's copy, which holds only in-frame ones; the method was immunoSEQ multiplex PCR. There are about 280,000 clones in the sample; about 89% occur only once, and approximately 4.3% lies in the top ten. The receptor's source is a man between 40 and 49 years old with acute or convalescent COVID-19. The chain links TRBV5-6 to TRBJ2-1, with 7 bases that match TRBD2. Sequencing input: peripheral blood. The CDR3 loop is CASTLGGSYNEQFF. Written as DNA, the CDR3 is TGTGCCAGCACCCTGGGGGGGTCCTACAATGAGCAGTTCTTC.